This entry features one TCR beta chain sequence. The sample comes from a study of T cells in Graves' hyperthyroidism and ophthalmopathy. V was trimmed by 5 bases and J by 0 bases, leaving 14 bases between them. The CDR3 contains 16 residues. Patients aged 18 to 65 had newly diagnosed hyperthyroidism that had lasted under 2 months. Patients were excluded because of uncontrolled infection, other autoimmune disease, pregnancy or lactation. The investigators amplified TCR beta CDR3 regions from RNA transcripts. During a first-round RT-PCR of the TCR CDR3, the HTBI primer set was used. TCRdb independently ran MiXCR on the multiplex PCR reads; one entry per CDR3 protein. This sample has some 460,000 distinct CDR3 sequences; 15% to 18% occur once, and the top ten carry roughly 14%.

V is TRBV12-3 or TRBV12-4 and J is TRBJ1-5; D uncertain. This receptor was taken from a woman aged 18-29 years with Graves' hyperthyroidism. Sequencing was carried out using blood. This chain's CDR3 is CASSPARQYSNQPQHF. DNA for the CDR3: TGTGCCAGCAGTCCCGCTCGGCAGTATAGCAATCAGCCCCAGCATTTT.